The clone carrying this T cell receptor (beta chain) was detected a few times. Its antigen is as yet unknown. The data were obtained in a study of CD8+ T cells in alopecia areata. Study summary: Twice a day, 5 to 10 mg of oral tofacitinib was administered to treated patients. General observations from the study: Tofacitinib did not eliminate many expanded lesional clones from scalp or blood. Normal skin's resident alphabeta T cells are also sequenced in scalp samples.

Extracted RNA was reverse transcribed into cDNA, the sequencing template. Using immunoSEQ multiplex PCR, the repertoire was profiled, and TCRdb retains in-frame clones only, with some absent. The sample comprises 150,000 to 200,000 clones, approximately 60% of which are singletons, and approximately 3.5% rests with the top ten. Treatment of the sample: oral pan-JAK inhibitor, 5-10 mg twice daily. CDR1 and CDR2 from the germline V gene are SQVTM and ANQGSEA. This CDR3 region has 14 residues. The trim removed 0 bases at V and 2 bases at J, leaving 1 base unmatched. This receptor was identified in a human donor with alopecia areata. V and J are TRBV29-1 and TRBJ2-5; 9 bases are a match to TRBD1. Sequences were derived from CD4+ T cells sorted from blood, sampled at week 4, from a patient treated with tofacitinib. CDR3 sequence reads: CSVEETGGQETQYF. CDR3 coding DNA: TGCAGCGTTGAAGAGACAGGGGGACAAGAGACCCAGTACTTC.